The rows below give T cell receptor beta chains drawn from one sample of a study of blood T cell repertoires in COVID-19. Here immunoSEQ multiplex PCR was the method, and the copy in TCRdb shows in-frame clones only, minus some. Among 150,000 to 200,000 clones listed, around nine tenths were seen once. Sequenced sample: peripheral blood. The receptor source for this set is a man between 40 and 49 years old with acute or convalescent COVID-19. The CDR3 runs from the conserved cysteine through the conserved F or W. Fields, in order: clone size, CDR3 length, V gene, D gene, J gene, CDR3 DNA, CDR3 protein. The D gene is left open where the match is weak. Clone size, where shown, is once, few, many, or a class for clones that have expanded.

size: -
length: 12
V: TRBV6-5
D: -
J: TRBJ1-5
DNA: TGTGCCAGCAGGCAGGGCAATCAGCCCCAGCATTTT
CDR3: CASRQGNQPQHF

size: -
length: 15
V: TRBV19
D: TRBD1
J: TRBJ1-3
DNA: TGTGCCAGTAGTACCAACGACAGGGCTGGAAACACCATATATTTT
CDR3: CASSTNDRAGNTIYF

size: -
length: 13
V: TRBV2
D: -
J: TRBJ1-5
DNA: TGTGCCACCATTGAGGAGGTGGGTCAGCCCCAGCATTTT
CDR3: CATIEEVGQPQHF

size: -
length: 14
V: TRBV5-1
D: -
J: TRBJ1-1
DNA: TGCGCCAGCAGCTTAGAGACTCTGAACACTGAAGCTTTCTTT
CDR3: CASSLETLNTEAFF

size: -
length: 21
V: TRBV21-1
D: -
J: TRBJ1-5
DNA: TGTGCCAGCAGCACTCTTAGGGCCGACAACTCTCAGACAGGGGAGCATCAGCCCCAGCATTTT
CDR3: CASSTLRADNSQTGEHQPQHF

size: once
length: 19
V: TRBV10-2
D: TRBD1
J: TRBJ1-3
DNA: TGCGCCAGCATGAATTGGACAGGGGGCGTATTTCACTCTGGAAACACCATATATTTT
CDR3: CASMNWTGGVFHSGNTIYF

size: -
length: 14
V: TRBV14
D: TRBD1
J: TRBJ2-7
DNA: TGTGCCAGCAGCCCTCGGACAGGGTCCCACGAGCAGTACTTC
CDR3: CASSPRTGSHEQYF

size: -
length: 13
V: TRBV6-5
D: -
J: TRBJ1-1
DNA: TGTGCCAGCACCCAGTTTGGGAACACTGAAGCTTTCTTT
CDR3: CASTQFGNTEAFF

size: -
length: 13
V: TRBV9
D: -
J: TRBJ2-7
DNA: TGTGCCAGCAGCGTAGGACAGGACTACGAGCAGTACTTC
CDR3: CASSVGQDYEQYF

size: -
length: 13
V: TRBV30
D: -
J: TRBJ2-7
DNA: TGTGCCTGGAATGACAGGTTTTTGAGGGAGCAGTACTTC
CDR3: CAWNDRFLREQYF

size: once
length: 14
V: TRBV18
D: -
J: TRBJ1-6
DNA: TGTGCCAGCTCACCACAGAGGGTTAATTCACCCCTCCACTTT
CDR3: CASSPQRVNSPLHF

size: -
length: 16
V: TRBV5-1
D: TRBD1
J: TRBJ1-4
DNA: TGCGCCAGCAGCCCCCAACCGACAGGGGATAATGAAAAACTGTTTTTT
CDR3: CASSPQPTGDNEKLFF

size: -
length: 14
V: TRBV9
D: TRBD1
J: TRBJ1-1
DNA: TGTGCCAGCAGCCTCGGACAGGGGACCACTGAAGCTTTCTTT
CDR3: CASSLGQGTTEAFF

size: -
length: 14
V: TRBV15
D: TRBD1
J: TRBJ1-2
DNA: TGTGCCACCAGCCGAAGGACAGGCCTCTATGGCTACACCTTC
CDR3: CATSRRTGLYGYTF

size: once
length: 16
V: TRBV10-2
D: TRBD1
J: TRBJ1-1
DNA: TGCGCCAGCTCAGAACTAGGACAGGGGTTGAACACTGAAGCTTTCTTT
CDR3: CASSELGQGLNTEAFF

size: -
length: 13
V: TRBV7-8
D: TRBD1
J: TRBJ1-5
DNA: TGTGCCAGCAGCACCGACAGGGATCAGCCCCAGCATTTT
CDR3: CASSTDRDQPQHF

size: -
length: 21
V: TRBV7-6
D: TRBD2
J: TRBJ2-1
DNA: TGTGCCAGCAGCTCCGTACCTGATTTAGCGGGGAGCCCACCTACTCTCCAGGAGCAGTTCTTC
CDR3: CASSSVPDLAGSPPTLQEQFF

size: -
length: 14
V: TRBV18
D: TRBD1
J: TRBJ1-1
DNA: TGTGCCAGCTCACCACAGAGGGGGCGAACTGAAGCTTTCTTT
CDR3: CASSPQRGRTEAFF

size: few
length: 14
V: TRBV28
D: -
J: TRBJ1-3
DNA: TGTGCCAGCAGTTTGCGGGGTTTGATAAACACCATATATTTT
CDR3: CASSLRGLINTIYF

size: -
length: 15
V: TRBV5-1
D: TRBD1
J: TRBJ1-2
DNA: TGCGCCAGCAGCTTGGCGGGACAGCTCGAATCTGGCTACACCTTC
CDR3: CASSLAGQLESGYTF

size: -
length: 15
V: TRBV20-1
D: TRBD2
J: TRBJ2-5
DNA: TGCAGTGCTAGTCCCCCTAGCGGGTCACAAGAGACCCAGTACTTC
CDR3: CSASPPSGSQETQYF

size: -
length: 15
V: TRBV7-2
D: -
J: TRBJ2-7
DNA: TGTGCCAGCAGCTTAGTGGCCGGGAACTCCTACGAGCAGTACTTC
CDR3: CASSLVAGNSYEQYF

size: -
length: 14
V: TRBV6-6
D: TRBD1
J: TRBJ2-7
DNA: TGTGCCAGCAGTACGACAGGGGGCGGCTACGAGCAGTACTTC
CDR3: CASSTTGGGYEQYF

size: -
length: 15
V: TRBV3-1/TRBV3-2
D: -
J: TRBJ2-2
DNA: TGTGCCAGCAGCCCGGGACAACTTATCGGCGGGGAGCTGTTTTTT
CDR3: CASSPGQLIGGELFF

size: -
length: 15
V: TRBV13
D: TRBD1
J: TRBJ1-2
DNA: TGTGCCAGCAGTCAGGGACAGGGGGCCGGCTATGGCTACACCTTC
CDR3: CASSQGQGAGYGYTF

size: -
length: 13
V: TRBV28
D: -
J: TRBJ1-2
DNA: TGTGCCAGCAGCTGGACAGCCGGCTATGGCTACACCTTC
CDR3: CASSWTAGYGYTF

size: -
length: 13
V: TRBV25-1
D: -
J: TRBJ1-1
DNA: TGTGCCAGCAGTCGAGGAGGGGTCACTGAAGCTTTCTTT
CDR3: CASSRGGVTEAFF

size: -
length: 13
V: TRBV6-5
D: -
J: TRBJ1-2
DNA: TGTGCCAGCAGTTACTCGGCACCCTATGGCTACACCTTC
CDR3: CASSYSAPYGYTF

size: few
length: 14
V: TRBV5-1
D: TRBD1
J: TRBJ1-1
DNA: TGCGCCAGCAGCTTCCACAGGGGAGGCACTGAAGCTTTCTTT
CDR3: CASSFHRGGTEAFF

size: few
length: 15
V: TRBV27
D: TRBD1
J: TRBJ1-6
DNA: TGTGCCAGCAGTTTAACACAGGGGCTTGGCTCACCCCTCCACTTT
CDR3: CASSLTQGLGSPLHF

size: few
length: 15
V: TRBV7-9
D: TRBD1
J: TRBJ2-7
DNA: TGTGCCAGCAGCCCCCGGACAGGGCGCCCCTACGAGCAGTACTTC
CDR3: CASSPRTGRPYEQYF

size: -
length: 12
V: TRBV6-5
D: -
J: TRBJ2-7
DNA: TGTGCCACCATGACGGGACACTACGAGCAGTACTTC
CDR3: CATMTGHYEQYF

size: -
length: 14
V: TRBV19
D: TRBD1
J: TRBJ1-1
DNA: TGTGCCAGTATCACGGACAGGGGAGGGAGTGAAGCTTTCTTT
CDR3: CASITDRGGSEAFF

size: -
length: 16
V: TRBV19
D: -
J: TRBJ1-4
DNA: TGTGCCAGTAGTCCCCGTTCGCGGGGGGGGGCTGAAAAACTGTTTTTT
CDR3: CASSPRSRGGAEKLFF

size: -
length: 15
V: TRBV28
D: TRBD2
J: TRBJ2-7
DNA: TGTGCCGTACACTCGGGGGGGCAGGGGAACCACGAGCAGTACTTC
CDR3: CAVHSGGQGNHEQYF

size: -
length: 17
V: TRBV29-1
D: -
J: TRBJ2-1
DNA: TGCAGCGTTGAAGATCCAGGTGGATCAGGCTCCTACAATGAGCAGTTCTTC
CDR3: CSVEDPGGSGSYNEQFF

size: -
length: 18
V: TRBV21-1
D: -
J: TRBJ2-7
DNA: TGTGCCAGCAGCAAAGTCAGCCTAGCGGGGGGCTCGATCTACGAGCAGTACTTC
CDR3: CASSKVSLAGGSIYEQYF